The T cell receptor (beta chain) described here comes from a study of blood T cell repertoires in COVID-19. Study context: Sample material is recorded as cDNA or gDNA derived from T cells, B-cell-depleted T cells, or PBMCs.

Trimming took off 2 bases at V and 7 bases at J, with 18 bases between the two ends. The germline CDR1 and CDR2 sequences are MNHEY and SVGEGT. This CDR3 spans 16 amino acids. Assay used: immunoSEQ multiplex PCR; TCRdb lists only in-frame clones, some missing. This table holds tens of thousands of clones, about 81% found once. Sample: peripheral blood. The TCR was taken from a man older than 75 with acute or convalescent COVID-19. The chain recombines TRBV6-2 or TRBV6-3 with TRBJ1-5; possibly TRBD1 for D (6 bases). The CDR3, as DNA: TGTGCCAGCAGTTACGGGGGGGGCGTGGGAGGACAGCCCCAGCATTTT. Residues: CASSYGGGVGGQPQHF.